Listed below are T cell receptor beta chains from one sample, sequenced in a study of post-analysis software for immune sequencing data. From the PCR reads, TCRdb called clonotypes with MiXCR, one entry per CDR3 protein. The table records hundreds of thousands of distinct CDR3 sequences, roughly 50% of them present only once. The sequencing sample was made of blood. The origin of the receptors is a girl aged 10 to 17 with multiple sclerosis. The CDR3 runs from the conserved cysteine through the conserved F or W. Fields, in order: V gene, clone size, J gene, D gene, CDR3 DNA, CDR3 protein. D genes are given only for firm matches. Only some rows state a clone size, as once, few, many or a class for expanded clones.

>TRBV4-1|.|TRBJ2-1|TRBD2
TGCGCCAGCAGCGATACTAGCGGGGAACTTTACAATGAGCAGTTCTTC
CASSDTSGELYNEQFF
>TRBV20-1|.|TRBJ2-1|.
TGCAGTGCTAGGGCGCCGGGGCGGGTTTACAATGAGCAGTTCTTC
CSARAPGRVYNEQFF
>TRBV7-2|.|TRBJ2-7|.
TGTGCCAGCAGCTTAGCGCAGGGTTCACGCGAGCAGTACTTC
CASSLAQGSREQYF
>TRBV5-1|.|TRBJ1-6|TRBD1
TGCGCCAGCAACTCCCTCGCCCGAGGACAGGGGAATTCACCCCTCCACTTT
CASNSLARGQGNSPLHF
>TRBV7-6|few|TRBJ2-4|TRBD2
TGTGCCAGCAGTCGAACTAGCGGGGTCGCCAAAAACATTCAGTACTTC
CASSRTSGVAKNIQYF
>TRBV20-1|.|TRBJ2-7|.
TGCAGTGCTAGAGATACGGGCAGGGGGGGTTCCTACGAGCAGTACTTC
CSARDTGRGGSYEQYF
>TRBV9|.|TRBJ2-3|.
TGTGCCAGCAGCGTAGCCGTAAACACAGATACGCAGTATTTT
CASSVAVNTDTQYF
>TRBV7-3|.|TRBJ2-1|.
TGTGCCAGCAGTCCCAGGGGGAGGAAAGGCAATGAGCAGTTCTTC
CASSPRGRKGNEQFF
>TRBV9|.|TRBJ2-1|.
TGTGCCAGCAGCGTAAGGGACTCTTCCAATGAGCAGTTCTTC
CASSVRDSSNEQFF
>TRBV28|.|TRBJ2-1|.
TGTGCCAGCAGTTTTTACCTAACCCAATACAATGAGCAGTTCTTC
CASSFYLTQYNEQFF
>TRBV7-3|.|TRBJ2-1|TRBD2
TGTGCCAGCAGCCCCGCAGGGACTAGAGTCAATGAGCAGTTCTTC
CASSPAGTRVNEQFF